These T cell receptor beta chains were read from a single sample in a study of PD-L1 blockade in urothelial cancer. The protocol was immunoSEQ multiplex PCR, while the TCRdb copy is restricted to in-frame clones and leaves out a portion. Of some 57,000 clones in the sample, more than 75% were seen once. The material sequenced was PBMCs, taken around atezolizumab (anti-PD-L1) treatment. The origin of the receptors is a man in his fifties with urothelial cancer. Each CDR3 is given with its conserved first and last residue. The D gene is left open where the match is weak. Only part of the rows carry a size: once, few, many, or a class if the clone is expanded.

TRBJ1-1	15	NA	TRBV18	NA	CASSPQQRLNTEAFF	TGTGCCAGCTCACCCCAACAGAGATTGAACACTGAAGCTTTCTTT
TRBJ2-6	17	NA	TRBV5-5	TRBD2	CASSPTSGSLGANVLTF	TGTGCCAGCAGTCCGACTAGCGGGAGCCTCGGGGCCAACGTCCTGACTTTC
TRBJ2-1	13	NA	TRBV10-1	TRBD2	CASSEALLAGDFF	TGCGCCAGCAGTGAGGCACTACTAGCGGGCGACTTCTTC
TRBJ2-1	12	NA	TRBV7-9	NA	CASSPLRNEQFF	TGTGCCAGCAGCCCCCTTCGTAATGAGCAGTTCTTC
TRBJ2-3	15	NA	TRBV6-5	TRBD2	CASRGLSAGTDTQYF	TGTGCCAGCAGGGGACTATCTGCGGGCACAGATACGCAGTATTTT
TRBJ2-7	14	NA	TRBV9	NA	CASSAGTRGYEQYF	TGTGCCAGCAGCGCCGGGACAAGGGGTTACGAGCAGTACTTC
TRBJ1-4	15	NA	TRBV19	TRBD1	CASSRPGQVNEKLFF	TGTGCCAGTAGTCGACCGGGACAGGTTAATGAAAAACTGTTTTTT
TRBJ1-3	14	NA	TRBV9	TRBD1	CASGTGGFGNTIYF	TGTGCCAGCGGGACAGGGGGCTTTGGAAACACCATATATTTT
TRBJ1-1	14	few	TRBV30	NA	CAWTPGQRNTEAFF	TGTGCCTGGACTCCCGGACAGCGGAACACTGAAGCTTTCTTT
TRBJ2-7	15	NA	TRBV6-6	TRBD2	CASSYSRAGGGEQYF	TGTGCCAGCAGTTACTCGAGGGCGGGAGGCGGCGAGCAGTACTTC
TRBJ1-1	12	NA	TRBV29-1	TRBD1	CSGGQGNTEAFF	TGCAGCGGAGGACAGGGGAACACTGAAGCTTTCTTT
TRBJ2-1	16	NA	TRBV30	TRBD2	CAYRSGTSGRRNEQFF	TGTGCCTACCGGTCCGGGACTAGCGGGAGGCGGAATGAGCAGTTCTTC
TRBJ2-7	15	NA	TRBV9	TRBD1	CASSVFGDSSYEQYF	TGTGCCAGCAGCGTTTTTGGGGACAGCTCCTACGAGCAGTACTTC
TRBJ2-1	16	once	TRBV5-8	TRBD2	CASSVGTSGSSDEQFF	TGTGCCAGCAGCGTTGGGACTAGCGGGAGTAGCGATGAGCAGTTCTTC
TRBJ2-2	18	NA	TRBV19	TRBD2	CASSILAGGPQRFGELFF	TGTGCCAGTAGTATCTTAGCGGGGGGGCCCCAAAGGTTCGGGGAGCTGTTTTTT
TRBJ1-4	15	NA	TRBV7-9	TRBD1	CASSPPGQENEKLFF	TGTGCCAGCAGTCCTCCGGGACAGGAAAATGAAAAACTGTTTTTT
TRBJ2-4	12	few	TRBV2	TRBD1	CASAGTGDIQYF	TGTGCCAGCGCAGGGACAGGGGACATTCAGTACTTC
TRBJ2-3	13	once	TRBV2	NA	CASSVRGTDTQYF	TGTGCCAGCAGTGTGAGGGGCACAGATACGCAGTATTTT
TRBJ2-1	13	NA	TRBV30	TRBD1	CAWMDRGPNEQFF	TGTGCCTGGATGGACAGGGGGCCCAATGAGCAGTTCTTC
TRBJ2-7	17	NA	TRBV10-3	TRBD2	CAISESGGRTPGYEQYF	TGTGCCATCAGTGAGTCGGGCGGGAGGACCCCCGGTTACGAGCAGTACTTC
TRBJ2-7	14	NA	TRBV19	TRBD1	CASSSGTGTYEQYF	TGTGCCAGTAGTTCCGGGACAGGGACCTACGAGCAGTACTTC
TRBJ2-5	16	NA	TRBV14	TRBD2	CASSQRLAGGGETQYF	TGTGCCAGCAGCCAACGACTAGCGGGAGGGGGAGAGACCCAGTACTTC
TRBJ2-1	13	NA	TRBV11-1	NA	CASSPTPPAEQFF	TGTGCCAGCAGCCCAACCCCCCCAGCGGAGCAGTTCTTC
TRBJ2-5	14	NA	TRBV18	TRBD2	CASSRLAGKETQYF	TGTGCCAGCTCTCGACTAGCGGGTAAAGAGACCCAGTACTTC